This is a list of T cell receptor beta chains from one sample in a study of OX40 agonist ivuxolimab in advanced cancers. Some clones are missing from TCRdb's copy, which holds only in-frame ones; the method was immunoSEQ multiplex PCR. The sample lists 65,000 to 95,000 clones; 92% were seen once. Sequencing used CD4+ or CD8+ T cells sorted from blood, obtained in a trial of the OX40 agonist ivuxolimab. These receptors all stem from an adult with an advanced solid tumor such as melanoma, head and neck, liver or kidney cancer. CDR3s include the opening cysteine and the closing phenylalanine or tryptophan. A D gene is named only where the DNA matches it firmly. A clone size is listed for some rows: how often the clone was seen (once, few, many), or a class if it is expanded.

clone size,V gene,J gene,D gene,CDR3 DNA,CDR3 protein
.,TRBV11-2,TRBJ1-2,.,TGTGCCAGCAGCTTACCCCCAGGTTATGGCTACACCTTC,CASSLPPGYGYTF
.,TRBV28,TRBJ1-5,.,TGTGCCAGCAGGACAGGTTCCAATCAGCCCCAGCATTTT,CASRTGSNQPQHF
.,TRBV7-2,TRBJ1-2,.,TGTGCCAGCAGCTTAGTGACGGGTATTCACTATGGCTACACCTTC,CASSLVTGIHYGYTF
.,TRBV21-1,TRBJ2-7,.,TGTGCCAGCAGCAAAGCGCAGGGAGCGGGGTACTCCTACGAGCAGTACTTC,CASSKAQGAGYSYEQYF
.,TRBV4-2,TRBJ2-3,.,TGTGCCAGCAGCCGCCTAGTAGGGGGGGCGCAAGGCACAGATACGCAGTATTTT,CASSRLVGGAQGTDTQYF
once,TRBV9,TRBJ2-1,.,TGTGCCAGCAGCGTAAGTGGGGCGGGCGGAAATGAGCAGTTCTTC,CASSVSGAGGNEQFF
.,TRBV4-3,TRBJ1-3,.,TGCGCCAGCAGCCAGGTCTCGATGAGGAGCTCTGGAAACACCATATATTTT,CASSQVSMRSSGNTIYF
.,TRBV4-3,TRBJ1-5,.,TGCGCCAGCAGCCAAGACGGCGCCAATCAGCCCCAGCATTTT,CASSQDGANQPQHF
.,TRBV7-2,TRBJ1-3,.,TGTGCCAGCAGTTCAGTACCGGGGACGACTGGAAACACCATATATTTT,CASSSVPGTTGNTIYF
.,TRBV6-1,TRBJ2-3,.,TGTGCCAGCCTGGGCCTCGGGGGCACAGATACGCAGTATTTT,CASLGLGGTDTQYF
.,TRBV11-2,TRBJ1-1,.,TGTGCCAGCAGCTTAGGATTCGGGGGCACTGAAGCTTTCTTT,CASSLGFGGTEAFF
.,TRBV5-3,TRBJ2-4,.,TGTGCCAGCAACTCAGCTCGCTTAGCCAAAAACATTCAGTACTTC,CASNSARLAKNIQYF
.,TRBV6-6,TRBJ2-3,.,TGTGCCAGCAGTTACTCCTCCTCCCCAGATACGCAGTATTTT,CASSYSSSPDTQYF
.,TRBV4-1,TRBJ1-5,.,TGCGCCAGCAGCCAAGATTTAAGCAATCAGCCCCAGCATTTT,CASSQDLSNQPQHF
.,TRBV2,TRBJ1-3,.,TGTGCCAGCAGTGAGGGGATTCACTCTGGAAACACCATATATTTT,CASSEGIHSGNTIYF
.,TRBV19,TRBJ1-1,.,TGTGCCAGTACCCATGACCGGGACATAAGGCCCCTTAACACTGAAGCTTTCTTT,CASTHDRDIRPLNTEAFF
.,TRBV11-2,TRBJ2-3,.,TGTGCCAGCAGCTTCCCCCGACGGGGACTTCCACCCGCAGATACGCAGTATTTT,CASSFPRRGLPPADTQYF
.,TRBV4-1,TRBJ2-1,TRBD2,TGCGCCAGCAGCCAAGTGGAACTAGCGGGATCCCAGCTAGACAATGAGCAGTTCTTC,CASSQVELAGSQLDNEQFF
.,TRBV5-1,TRBJ2-3,TRBD1,TGCGCCAGCAGAGTCTCAGGGGGAACAGATACGCAGTATTTT,CASRVSGGTDTQYF
few,TRBV30,TRBJ1-5,TRBD1,TGTGCCTGGAGTGGACAGGGGGGTCAGCCCCAGCATTTT,CAWSGQGGQPQHF
.,TRBV5-4,TRBJ1-2,.,TGTGCCAGCAAAAAAGAAAACTATGGCTACACCTTC,CASKKENYGYTF
.,TRBV18,TRBJ2-1,TRBD2,TGTGCCAGCTCACGTCAGCGGGAGAGCAACAATGAGCAGTTCTTC,CASSRQRESNNEQFF
once,TRBV9,TRBJ1-3,.,TGTGCCAGCAGCCCGAACAGGGTTTCTGGAAACACCATATATTTT,CASSPNRVSGNTIYF
.,TRBV11-3,TRBJ1-2,.,TGTGCCAGCAGCACCGGGGGGGTAGGAGGCTACACCTTC,CASSTGGVGGYTF
.,TRBV19,TRBJ2-3,.,TGTGCCAGTAGCGACGACAGGAACACAGATACGCAGTATTTT,CASSDDRNTDTQYF
.,TRBV5-1,TRBJ2-5,TRBD2,TGCGCCAGCAGCTTTCGGACTAGCGGAGAAGGGACCCAGTACTTC,CASSFRTSGEGTQYF
.,TRBV19,TRBJ2-7,TRBD2,TGTGCCAGTAGTCGAGGTTTTCAGGCGGGGGTCTACGAGCAGTACTTC,CASSRGFQAGVYEQYF
.,TRBV27,TRBJ2-7,TRBD1,TGTGCCAGCAGCCTTGCAGGGGGTGCTTTCTACGAGCAGTACTTC,CASSLAGGAFYEQYF
once,TRBV30,TRBJ1-4,.,TGTGCCTGGAGCATGGGGGCGACTTCTAATGAAAAACTGTTTTTT,CAWSMGATSNEKLFF
.,TRBV7-9,TRBJ2-5,.,TGTGCCAGCACCCTAGCCTGGGAGACCCAGTACTTC,CASTLAWETQYF
.,TRBV4-3,TRBJ1-1,.,TGCGCCAGCAGCCAATCCCGGGTGGGAACTGAAGCTTTCTTT,CASSQSRVGTEAFF